Below are 28 T cell receptor beta chains sequenced from a single sample in a study. TCRdb re-called the reads through MiXCR, storing one row per CDR3 protein. Here the sample spans 3,500 to 5,000 distinct CDR3 sequences, under 12% being singletons. Specimen: CD4+ T cells from synovial fluid. The receptors stem from a human donor with rheumatoid arthritis.

This clonotype was detected a few times. This chain connects TRBV24-1 to TRBJ2-2, with D tentatively TRBD1 (6 bases). Germline loops: CDR1 KGHDR, CDR2 SFDVKD. The length of the CDR3 is 16 residues. Trimming removed 5 bases from V and 3 bases from J, with 15 bases in between. The CDR3 bases are TGTGCCACCAGTGCCGTCAGGGGTTCGGACACCGGGGAGCTGTTTTTT. This encodes CATSAVRGSDTGELFF.

This clonotype was seen ten or more times. The chain uses TRBV15 and TRBJ2-1, with 9 bases lining up with TRBD2. The CDR3 totals 16 residues. V lost 0 bases and J lost 9; bases outside the gene matches: 9. Germline CDR1 is LNHNV and CDR2 is YYDKDF (reference sequence). CDR3 DNA: TGTGCCACCAGCAGAGAAGAGTCTAGCGGGATAAGTGAGCAGTTCTTC. This sequence encodes CATSREESSGISEQFF.

This clonotype was seen ten or more times. V is TRBV7-9 and J is TRBJ1-1; 7 bases map to TRBD1. Germline CDR1 and CDR2: SEHNR and FQNEAQ (reference sequence). The ends lost 3 bases at V and 4 bases at J; junction bases unmatched: 8. This CDR3 is built from 15 residues. CDR3 amino acids: CASSLPTGVGTEAFF. CDR3 DNA: TGTGCCAGCAGCTTGCCCACAGGGGTGGGCACTGAAGCTTTCTTT.

This clonotype was seen at least ten times. CDR3: CASSWSGPLAGRANEQFF. The CDR3 nucleotides read TGTGCCAGCAGTTGGTCAGGGCCCCTAGCGGGTCGGGCCAATGAGCAGTTCTTC. The chain combines TRBV28 with TRBJ2-1, with 8 bases identical to TRBD2. The CDR3 has 18 amino acids. Trimming at V came to 4 bases and at J to 6 bases, leaving 17 bases not matched to a gene. Germline CDR1 is MDHEN and CDR2 is SYDVKM.

This clonotype was seen ten or more times. The rearrangement joins TRBV4-3 to TRBJ1-5; possibly TRBD1 for D (5 bases). Trimming removed 1 base at V and 3 bases at J, with 13 bases between. The CDR3 runs 16 residues. Germline CDR1 reads LGHNA; CDR2 reads YSLEER. The CDR3 loop reads CASSQVLGRYNQPQHF. The CDR3 nucleotides are TGCGCCAGCAGCCAAGTGCTGGGACGGTACAATCAGCCCCAGCATTTT.

This clonotype was seen repeatedly, ten times or more. The V and J genes are TRBV15 and TRBJ2-5, with D unresolved. CDR3 length: 14 amino acids. Trimming removed 0 bases from V and 5 bases from J, with 10 bases in between. Germline V gives CDR1 LNHNV, CDR2 YYDKDF (reference sequence). CDR3 DNA: TGTGCCACCAGCAGAGACCAAAGGTGGGAGACCCAGTACTTC. This sequence encodes CATSRDQRWETQYF.

This clonotype was counted at least ten times. V usage is TRBV7-9 and J usage is TRBJ2-3; TRBD1 matches at 9 bases. The CDR3 loop spans 15 amino acids. CDR1 SEHNR and CDR2 FQNEAQ come from the germline V gene (reference sequence). Trimming took 5 bases from V and 2 from J; bases not matched to a gene: 5. DNA for the CDR3: TGTGCCAGCAGCCGGGACAGGGCCCTCACAGATACGCAGTATTTT. Translation gives CASSRDRALTDTQYF.

This clonotype was observed at least ten times. The genes are TRBV7-2 and TRBJ2-5, with D possibly TRBD2 on 6 matching bases. The germline CDR1 and CDR2 sequences are SGHTA and FQGNSA. The CDR3 has 15 amino acids. Trimming removed 2 bases from V and 5 bases from J, with 15 bases in between. The CDR3, as DNA: TGTGCCAGCAGCTTAAGTACCGGGAGCTTCGAGACCCAGTACTTC. Translated: CASSLSTGSFETQYF.

This sequence joins TRBV11-2 and TRBJ2-5; weak D call: TRBD1 (5 bases). The CDR3 covers 14 residues. Germline loops: CDR1 SGHAT, CDR2 FQNNGV. Trimming left V 9 bases short and J 1 base short, with 15 bases between. The CDR3 is CASSLRQFQETQYF. The CDR3 DNA sequence: TGTGCCAGTAGCCTGCGACAGTTCCAAGAGACCCAGTACTTC. Based on the CDR3 plus reference TRBV11-2 and TRBJ2-5, the full variable domain is EAGVAQSPRYKIIEKRQSVAFWCNPISGHATLYWYQQILGQGPKLLIQFQNNGVVDDSQLPKDRFSAERLKGVDSTLKIQPAKLEDSAVYLCASSLRQFQETQYFGPGTRLLVL.

This clonotype showed up many times. This chain uses TRBV7-2 with TRBJ2-1; 10 bases match TRBD2. The germline V gene encodes CDR1 SGHTA and CDR2 FQGNSA. The CDR3 extends over 16 amino acids. V gave up 0 bases and J gave up 7 bases; unmatched junction bases: 6. CDR3 DNA: TGTGCCAGCAGCTTAGCGAGAGCGGGAGGGCCAAATGAGCAGTTCTTC. It yields the protein CASSLARAGGPNEQFF.

This clonotype was seen many times. The V gene is TRBV4-2, the J gene TRBJ1-2; no firm D call. Trimming removed 0 bases at V and 4 bases at J, with 9 bases between. This CDR3 contains 14 residues. Germline V gene data show CDR1 as LGHNA and CDR2 as YNFKEQ. The CDR3 spells CASSQEGSLYGYTF. The CDR3 nucleotides read TGTGCCAGCAGCCAAGAAGGCAGCCTCTATGGCTACACCTTC.

By share, this clonotype ranks as medium-sized (0.01 to 0.1%). The chain recombines TRBV7-2 with TRBJ2-7, with D hard to call. CDR3 length: 14 residues. Looked up from germline, CDR1 is SGHTA and CDR2 is FQGNSA. V gave up 5 bases and J gave up 1 base, with 12 bases separating them. The CDR3 here is CASSKAVTSYEQYF. The CDR3 DNA reads as TGTGCCAGCAGCAAGGCAGTTACATCCTACGAGCAGTACTTC.

Turning to this clonotype: Being one base from a much bigger clone, this may be a read error. This chain uses TRBV9 with TRBJ2-1; TRBD2 agrees at 12 bases. The CDR3 contains 15 residues. V trimming: 0 bases; J trimming: 11 bases; junction bases outside the gene matches: 6. Germline V CDR1 and CDR2: SGDLS, YYNGEE. CDR3 nucleotide sequence: TGTGCCAGCAGCGTAGACGGACTAGCGGGAATCAAGCAGTTCTTC. Its translation is CASSVDGLAGIKQFF.

The V gene is TRBV5-1, the J gene TRBJ1-2; the D is unclear. V shed 0 bases and J shed 7 bases, with 7 bases lying between them. The CDR3 length is 12 residues. CDR1 is SGHRS, CDR2 YFSETQ, per germline. The CDR3 here is CASSLGAAGYTF. The CDR3 bases are TGCGCCAGCAGCTTGGGGGCGGCTGGCTACACCTTC. Full variable domain (rest looked up from reference TRBV5-1 and TRBJ1-2): KAGVTQTPRYLIKTRGQQVTLSCSPISGHRSVSWYQQTPGQGLQFLFEYFSETQRNKGNFPGRFSGRQFSNSRSEMNVSTLELGDSALYLCASSLGAAGYTFGSGTRLTVV.

This clonotype is labeled medium-sized. The chain carries TRBV6-1 and TRBJ2-7; D is ambiguous. The CDR3 spans 14 residues. Trimming stripped 6 bases from V and 1 base from J, with 13 bases between. Germline V gene lookup returns CDR1 MNHNS and CDR2 SASEGT. This CDR3 reads CASRVTVNSYEQYF. In DNA form, the CDR3 reads TGTGCCAGCAGGGTGACGGTGAATTCCTACGAGCAGTACTTC.

This clonotype was counted ten times or more. This chain uses TRBV18 with TRBJ2-7, with 11 bases lining up with TRBD2. The V gene end was trimmed by 3 bases and the J gene end by 6 bases; junction bases not matched to a gene: 13. The CDR3 has 17 amino acids. Germline V lookup: CDR1 KGHSH, CDR2 LQKENI. The CDR3 DNA reads as TGTGCCAGCTCACCGATAGCGGGAGGGCATTCTTTCCCCGAGCAGTACTTC. Protein product: CASSPIAGGHSFPEQYF.

In its sample, this clonotype was seen a few times. The CDR3 DNA reads TGTGCCAGCAGCTCCGACCAGTCCGGTACGCAGTATTTT. Protein: CASSSDQSGTQYF. The chain combines TRBV5-5 with TRBJ2-3, with D uncertain. CDR3 length equals 13 residues. CDR1 and CDR2 from the germline V gene are SGHKS and YYEKEE (reference sequence). The V end was cut by 3 bases, the J end by 8 bases, with 13 bases between.

This clonotype is categorized as medium-sized (0.01 to 0.1%). The chain has TRBV14 and TRBJ2-3, with TRBD2 matching over 9 bases. Losses at the gene ends were 0 bases for V and 6 bases for J; bases not matched to a gene: 10. Germline lookup yields CDR1 SGHDN and CDR2 FVKESK. There are 17 residues in the CDR3. DNA of the CDR3: TGTGCCAGCAGCCAAGATATGACTAGCGGCTCATTGGATACGCAGTATTTT. It specifies CASSQDMTSGSLDTQYF.

The CDR3 region is CASRPDRDISSGNTIYF. DNA for the CDR3: TGTGCCAGCAGACCAGACCGGGACATCTCTTCTGGAAACACCATATATTTT. The V call is TRBV6-2 or TRBV6-3, the J call TRBJ1-3, with D perhaps matching TRBD1 (6 bases). The CDR3 is 17 residues long. Germline V lookup: CDR1 MNHEY, CDR2 SVGEGT. V lost 6 bases and J lost 1, with 19 bases in between.

This clonotype was seen ten or more times. This chain joins TRBV20-1 and TRBJ2-2; D is undetermined. This CDR3 has 11 amino acids. Germline values: CDR1 DFQATT, CDR2 SNEGSKA (reference sequence). The ends were cut back, 1 base at V and 7 bases at J, with 4 bases in the middle. The CDR3 DNA sequence: TGCAGTGCTAGAGTGGACGGGGAGCTGTTTTTT. Translated, it gives CSARVDGELFF.

As to this clonotype: A much larger clonotype is one base distant, so this may be a read error. This chain joins TRBV6-5 and TRBJ2-7; 7 bases agree with TRBD2. Germline CDR1 reads MNHEY; CDR2 reads SVGAGI. This CDR3 contains 15 residues. Trimming at V came to 7 bases and at J to 7 bases, leaving 16 bases not matched to a gene. CDR3: CASKGVGGSGREQYF. The CDR3 bases are TGTGCCAGCAAAGGGGTTGGCGGGAGTGGAAGGGAGCAGTACTTC.

This clonotype was recorded at least ten times. The chain joins TRBV6-6 to TRBJ1-1, with D unclear. With 7 bases removed from V and 5 bases from J, the gap between germline ends came to 11 bases. Germline-derived CDR1 and CDR2 are MNHNY and SVGAGI (reference sequence). This CDR3 contains 12 residues. The CDR3 nucleotides are TGTGCCAGCACTGAAGAATGGACTGAAGCTTTCTTT. It specifies CASTEEWTEAFF.

This clonotype occurred many times. The chain couples TRBV20-1 to TRBJ2-4; 10 bases are a match to TRBD2. Germline CDR1 and CDR2: DFQATT and SNEGSKA (reference sequence). The J segment lost 4 bases and the V segment lost 0 bases, leaving 6 bases of the junction unmatched. CDR3 size: 16 residues. DNA for the CDR3: TGCAGTGCTAGAGATCTGAGCGGGAGGGAAAAAAACATTCAGTACTTC. Protein sequence: CSARDLSGREKNIQYF.

This clonotype came up many times. The chain links TRBV4-3 to TRBJ2-7, with TRBD1 matching over 8 bases. The CDR3 is made up of 15 amino acids. The germline CDR1 and CDR2 sequences are LGHNA and YSLEER. V shed 0 bases and J 3 bases; nucleotides not matched to a gene: 4. The CDR3 region is CASSQERDRGYEQYF. CDR3 DNA: TGCGCCAGCAGCCAAGAACGTGACAGGGGCTACGAGCAGTACTTC.

This clonotype was seen repeatedly, ten times or more. The rearrangement links TRBV4-1 to TRBJ2-5, with TRBD1 matching over 7 bases. The junction had 6 bases not matched to a gene; V was cut back by 0 bases and J by 5 bases. This CDR3 has 15 residues. Germline V gene lookup returns CDR1 MGHRA and CDR2 YSYEKL. CDR3 sequence reads: CASSQDDRVGETQYF. CDR3 DNA: TGCGCCAGCAGCCAAGACGACAGGGTCGGGGAGACCCAGTACTTC.

This clonotype was counted ten times or more. J is TRBJ1-3 and V is TRBV20-1; D remains unclear. Trimming left V 3 bases short and J 1 base short, with 13 bases between. The CDR3 consists of 15 residues. Germline CDR1 is DFQATT and CDR2 is SNEGSKA (reference sequence). CDR3 coding DNA: TGCAGTGCTAGTCTCGGGGATAGTTCTGGAAACACCATATATTTT. Protein product: CSASLGDSSGNTIYF.

This clonotype was counted ten times or more. This CDR3 is CASSQASSGSYEQYF. CDR3 nucleotide sequence: TGCGCCAGCAGCCAAGCCTCTAGCGGTTCATACGAGCAGTACTTC. The chain combines TRBV4-1 with TRBJ2-7; 7 nucleotides match TRBD2. V shed 1 base, J shed 4 bases, and the junction held 7 bases outside the gene matches. CDR1 and CDR2 from the germline V gene are MGHRA and YSYEKL. This CDR3 is built from 15 residues.

This clonotype is labeled medium-sized. This chain connects TRBV7-9 to TRBJ1-4; the match to TRBD1 covers 7 bases. This CDR3 contains 16 residues. The germline V gene encodes CDR1 SEHNR and CDR2 FQNEAQ (reference sequence). V was clipped by 5 bases and J by 0 bases; unmatched bases: 6. The DNA of the CDR3 is TGTGCCAGCAGCCTGGACAGGACGGCAACTAATGAAAAACTGTTTTTT. This encodes CASSLDRTATNEKLFF.